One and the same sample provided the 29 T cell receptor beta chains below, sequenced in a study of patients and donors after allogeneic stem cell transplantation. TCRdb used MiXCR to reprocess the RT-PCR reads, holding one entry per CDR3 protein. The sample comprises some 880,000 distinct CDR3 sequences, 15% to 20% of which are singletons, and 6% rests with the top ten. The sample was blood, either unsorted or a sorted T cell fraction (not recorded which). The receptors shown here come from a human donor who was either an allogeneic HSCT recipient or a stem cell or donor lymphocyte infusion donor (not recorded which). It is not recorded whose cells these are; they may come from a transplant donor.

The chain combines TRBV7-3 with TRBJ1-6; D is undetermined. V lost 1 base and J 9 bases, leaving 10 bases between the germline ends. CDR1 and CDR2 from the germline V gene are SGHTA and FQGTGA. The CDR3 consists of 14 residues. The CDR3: CASSLIGVGSPLHF. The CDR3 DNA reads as TGTGCCAGCAGCTTAATTGGGGTAGGTTCACCCCTCCACTTT.

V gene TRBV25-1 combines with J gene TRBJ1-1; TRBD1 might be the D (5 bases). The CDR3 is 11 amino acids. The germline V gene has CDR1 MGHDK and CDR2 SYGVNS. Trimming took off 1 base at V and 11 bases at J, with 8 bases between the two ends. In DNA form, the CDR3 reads TGTGCCAGCAGTGAATCAGGGAAGGCTTTCTTT. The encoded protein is CASSESGKAFF. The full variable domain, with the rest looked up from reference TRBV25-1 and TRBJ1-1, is EADIYQTPRYLVIGTGKKITLECSQTMGHDKMYWYQQDPGMELHLIHYSYGVNSTEKGDLSSESTVSRIRTEHFPLTLESARPSHTSQYLCASSESGKAFFGQGTRLTVV.

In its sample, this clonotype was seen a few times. This chain's CDR3 is CASSLGGSLADTQYF. DNA for the CDR3: TGTGCCAGCTCTTTGGGCGGGAGCTTGGCAGATACGCAGTATTTT. The rearrangement links TRBV12-3 or TRBV12-4 to TRBJ2-3; 7 nucleotides align to TRBD2. V shed 8 bases, J shed 4 bases, and the junction held 12 bases outside the gene matches. There are 15 residues in the CDR3.

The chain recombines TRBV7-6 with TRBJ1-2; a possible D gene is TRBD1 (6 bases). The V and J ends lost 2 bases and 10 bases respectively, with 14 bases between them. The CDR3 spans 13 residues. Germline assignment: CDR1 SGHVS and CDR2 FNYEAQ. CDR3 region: CASSLRSGGVYTF. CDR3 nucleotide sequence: TGTGCCAGCAGCTTAAGATCCGGGGGCGTCTACACCTTC.

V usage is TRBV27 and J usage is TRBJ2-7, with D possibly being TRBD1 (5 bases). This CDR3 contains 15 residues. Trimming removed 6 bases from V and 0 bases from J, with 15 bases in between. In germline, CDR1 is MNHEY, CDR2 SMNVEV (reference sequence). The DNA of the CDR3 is TGTGCCAGCAGACTGGGCGGCAGGGCCTCCTACGAGCAGTACTTC. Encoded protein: CASRLGGRASYEQYF.

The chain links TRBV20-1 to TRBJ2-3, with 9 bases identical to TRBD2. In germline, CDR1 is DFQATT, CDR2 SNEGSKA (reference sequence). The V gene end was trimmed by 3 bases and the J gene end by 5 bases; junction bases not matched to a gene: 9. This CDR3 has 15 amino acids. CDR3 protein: CSASLIAGVLDTQYF. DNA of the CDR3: TGCAGTGCTAGTTTGATAGCGGGAGTTTTAGATACGCAGTATTTT.

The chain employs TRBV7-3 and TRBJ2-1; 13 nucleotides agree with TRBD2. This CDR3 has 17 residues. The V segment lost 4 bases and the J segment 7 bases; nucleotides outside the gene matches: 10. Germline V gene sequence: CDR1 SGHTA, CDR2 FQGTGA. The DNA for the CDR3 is TGTGCCAGCAGCTCACTTGCCCGACTAGCGGGAGGTAATGAGCAGTTCTTC. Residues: CASSSLARLAGGNEQFF.

CDR3 amino acids: CASSQDRFVYGYTF. The CDR3 DNA reads TGTGCCAGCAGCCAAGACAGGTTCGTCTATGGCTACACCTTC. The genes are TRBV4-2 and TRBJ1-2; no firm D call. The CDR3 totals 14 residues. V lost 0 bases and J 4 bases, leaving 9 bases between the germline ends. CDR1 and CDR2 from the germline V gene are LGHNA and YNFKEQ.

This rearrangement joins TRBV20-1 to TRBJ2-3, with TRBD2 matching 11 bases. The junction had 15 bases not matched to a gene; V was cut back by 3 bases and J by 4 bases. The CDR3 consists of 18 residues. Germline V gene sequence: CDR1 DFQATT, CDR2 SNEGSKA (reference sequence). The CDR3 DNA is TGCAGTGCTAGGGAATTAGCGGGGGGGCCGGGAGGTCCAGATACGCAGTATTTT. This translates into CSARELAGGPGGPDTQYF.

The CDR3 coding sequence is TGTGCCAGTAGTATTATGGGCCGACAGGAAATGAACACTGAAGCTTTCTTT. Protein: CASSIMGRQEMNTEAFF. The chain couples TRBV19 to TRBJ1-1, with D perhaps matching TRBD1 (6 bases). The V gene lost 3 bases and the J gene lost 0 bases, with 17 bases spanning the gap. Germline CDR1 LNHDA, CDR2 SQIVND (reference sequence). This CDR3 has 17 amino acids.

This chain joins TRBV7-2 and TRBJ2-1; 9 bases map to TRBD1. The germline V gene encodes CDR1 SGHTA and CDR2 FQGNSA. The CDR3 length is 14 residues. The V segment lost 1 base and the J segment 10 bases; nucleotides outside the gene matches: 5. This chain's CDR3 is CASSLGPGTGEQFF. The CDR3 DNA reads TGTGCCAGCAGCTTAGGTCCAGGGACAGGGGAGCAGTTCTTC.

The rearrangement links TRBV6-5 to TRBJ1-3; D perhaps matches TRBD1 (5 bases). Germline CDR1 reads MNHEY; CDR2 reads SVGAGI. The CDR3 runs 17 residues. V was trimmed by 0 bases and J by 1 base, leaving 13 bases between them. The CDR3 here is CASSYSGGEGSGNTIYF. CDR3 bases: TGTGCCAGCAGTTACTCTGGGGGAGAGGGGTCTGGAAACACCATATATTTT.

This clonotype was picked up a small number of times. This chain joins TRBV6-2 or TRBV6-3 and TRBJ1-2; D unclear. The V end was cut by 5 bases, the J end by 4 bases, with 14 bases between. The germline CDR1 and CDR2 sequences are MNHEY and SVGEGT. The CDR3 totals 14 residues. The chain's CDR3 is CASSLPGLTYGYTF. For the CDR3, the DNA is TGTGCCAGCAGTCTACCGGGCCTTACCTATGGCTACACCTTC.

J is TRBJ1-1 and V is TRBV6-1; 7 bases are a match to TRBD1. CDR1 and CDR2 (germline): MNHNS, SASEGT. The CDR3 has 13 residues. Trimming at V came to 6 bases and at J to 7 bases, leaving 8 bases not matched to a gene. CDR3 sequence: CASSRGQLIEAFF. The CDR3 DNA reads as TGTGCCAGCAGCCGGGGACAGTTGATTGAAGCTTTCTTT.

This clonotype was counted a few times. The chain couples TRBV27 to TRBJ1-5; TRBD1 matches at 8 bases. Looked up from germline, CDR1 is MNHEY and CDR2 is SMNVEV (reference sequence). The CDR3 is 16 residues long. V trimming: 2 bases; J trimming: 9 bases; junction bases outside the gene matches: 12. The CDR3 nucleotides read TGTGCCAGCAGTTTACCCCCTACCTGGACAGGGCCGCCCCAGCATTTT. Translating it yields CASSLPPTWTGPPQHF.

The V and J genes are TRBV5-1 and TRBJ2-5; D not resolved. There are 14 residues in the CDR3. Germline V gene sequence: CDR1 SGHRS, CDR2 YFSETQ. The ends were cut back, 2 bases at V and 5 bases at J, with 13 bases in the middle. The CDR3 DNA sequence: TGCGCCAGCAGCTTCGGGCTCCCTTGGGAGACCCAGTACTTC. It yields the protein CASSFGLPWETQYF.

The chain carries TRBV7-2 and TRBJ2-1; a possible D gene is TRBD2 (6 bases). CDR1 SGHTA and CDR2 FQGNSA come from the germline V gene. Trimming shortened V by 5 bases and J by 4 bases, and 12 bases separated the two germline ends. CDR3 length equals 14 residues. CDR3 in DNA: TGTGCCAGCAGCCTCCCTAGCGAGTACAATGAGCAGTTCTTC. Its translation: CASSLPSEYNEQFF.

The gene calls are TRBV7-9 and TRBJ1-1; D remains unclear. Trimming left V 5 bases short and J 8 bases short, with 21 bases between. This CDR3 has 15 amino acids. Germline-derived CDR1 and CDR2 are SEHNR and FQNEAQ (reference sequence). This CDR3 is CASSVSGVVGGEAFF. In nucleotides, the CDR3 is TGTGCCAGCAGCGTGAGCGGGGTAGTGGGCGGGGAAGCTTTCTTT. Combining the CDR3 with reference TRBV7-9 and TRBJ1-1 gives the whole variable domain DTGVSQNPRHKITKRGQNVTFRCDPISEHNRLYWYRQTLGQGPEFLTYFQNEAQLEKSRLLSDRFSAERPKGSFSTLEIQRTEQGDSAMYLCASSVSGVVGGEAFFGQGTRLTVV.

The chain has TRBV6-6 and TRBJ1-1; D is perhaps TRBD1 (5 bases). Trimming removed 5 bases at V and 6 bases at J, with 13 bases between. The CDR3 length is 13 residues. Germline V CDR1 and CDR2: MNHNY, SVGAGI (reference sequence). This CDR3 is CASSGARVPEAFF. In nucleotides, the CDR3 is TGTGCCAGCAGTGGGGCCCGAGTCCCTGAAGCTTTCTTT.

The CDR3, as DNA: TGTGCCACCAGCAGAGTGACCGGGGAGCTGTTTTTT. Its translation is CATSRVTGELFF. The chain combines TRBV15 with TRBJ2-2; unclear D gene. Deletions cut 1 base from V and 5 bases from J, with 2 bases between. Germline CDR1 reads LNHNV; CDR2 reads YYDKDF (reference sequence). This CDR3 comprises 12 residues.

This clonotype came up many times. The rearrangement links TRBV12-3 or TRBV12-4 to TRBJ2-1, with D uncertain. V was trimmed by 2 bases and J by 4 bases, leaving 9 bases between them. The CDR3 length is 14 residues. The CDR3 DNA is TGTGCCAGCAGTTTATCAGCAGCATACAATGAGCAGTTCTTC. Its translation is CASSLSAAYNEQFF.

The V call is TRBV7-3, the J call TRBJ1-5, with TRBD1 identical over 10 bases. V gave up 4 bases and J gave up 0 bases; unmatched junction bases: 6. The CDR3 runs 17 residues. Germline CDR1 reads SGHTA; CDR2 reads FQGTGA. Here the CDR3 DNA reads TGTGCCAGCAGCTCTTACTGGGACAGGGGTAGCAATCAGCCCCAGCATTTT. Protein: CASSSYWDRGSNQPQHF.

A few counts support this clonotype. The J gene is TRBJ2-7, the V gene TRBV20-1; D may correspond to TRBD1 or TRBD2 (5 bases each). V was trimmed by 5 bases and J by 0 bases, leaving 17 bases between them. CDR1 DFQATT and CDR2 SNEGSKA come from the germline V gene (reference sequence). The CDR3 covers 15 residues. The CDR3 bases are TGCAGTGCTTTAAAACCGGGGCCAAGCTCCTACGAGCAGTACTTC. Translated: CSALKPGPSSYEQYF.

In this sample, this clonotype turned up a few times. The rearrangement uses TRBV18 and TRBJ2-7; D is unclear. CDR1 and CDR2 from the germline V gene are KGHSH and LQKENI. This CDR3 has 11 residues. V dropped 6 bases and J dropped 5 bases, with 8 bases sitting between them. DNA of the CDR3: TGTGCCAGCTCGGTTGAGCACGAGCAGTACTTC. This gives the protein CASSVEHEQYF.

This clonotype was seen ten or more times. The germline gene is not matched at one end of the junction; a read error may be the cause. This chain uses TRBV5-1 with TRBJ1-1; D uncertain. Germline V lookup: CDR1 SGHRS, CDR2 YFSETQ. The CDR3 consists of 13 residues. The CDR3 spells CASSLEENTEAFF. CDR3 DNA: TGTGCCAGCAGCTTAGAGGAGAACACTGAAGCTTTCTTT. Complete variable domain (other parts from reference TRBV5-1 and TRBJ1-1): KAGVTQTPRYLIKTRGQQVTLSCSPISGHRSVSWYQQTPGQGLQFLFEYFSETQRNKGNFPGRFSGRQFSNSRSEMNVSTLELGDSALYLCASSLEENTEAFFGQGTRLTVV.

In nucleotides, the CDR3 is TGTGCCAGCTCGCACCGGCCTAGCGGGGAAGAGACCCAGTACTTC. Protein: CASSHRPSGEETQYF. The chain carries TRBV18 and TRBJ2-5; TRBD2 matches 9 bases. Germline values: CDR1 KGHSH, CDR2 LQKENI. V dropped 6 bases and J dropped 3; count of bases not matched to a gene: 8. CDR3 length: 15 residues.

CDR3 coding DNA: TGTGCCAGCAGCGGTACCAGGGAGGGCGGCTACACCTTC. Protein sequence: CASSGTREGGYTF. The J gene is TRBJ1-2, the V gene TRBV9; D is perhaps TRBD1 (5 bases). V was clipped by 3 bases and J by 8 bases, with 14 bases between them. This CDR3 region has 13 residues. CDR1 and CDR2 from the germline V gene are SGDLS and YYNGEE. The full variable domain, rest sourced from reference TRBV9 and TRBJ1-2, is DSGVTQTPKHLITATGQRVTLRCSPRSGDLSVYWYQQSLDQGLQFLIQYYNGEERAKGNILERFSAQQFPDLHSELNLSSLELGDSALYFCASSGTREGGYTFGSGTRLTVV.

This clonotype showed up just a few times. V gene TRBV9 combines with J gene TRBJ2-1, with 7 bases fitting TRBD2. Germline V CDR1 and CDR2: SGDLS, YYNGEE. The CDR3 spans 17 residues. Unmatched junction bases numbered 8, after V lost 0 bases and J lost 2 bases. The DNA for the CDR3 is TGTGCCAGCAGCGTAGCGGATAGCGGGTGGACCTACAATGAGCAGTTCTTC. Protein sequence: CASSVADSGWTYNEQFF.

The CDR3 region has the DNA TGTGCCAGCAGCTTAGATGGCGGGGGGTCCTGGGCAGATACGCAGTATTTT. It translates to CASSLDGGGSWADTQYF. V is TRBV7-2 and J is TRBJ2-3; 8 bases match TRBD2. The CDR3 loop spans 17 amino acids. The V gene's germline CDR1 is SGHTA and CDR2 FQGNSA. Trimming took 1 base from V and 4 from J; bases not matched to a gene: 10.